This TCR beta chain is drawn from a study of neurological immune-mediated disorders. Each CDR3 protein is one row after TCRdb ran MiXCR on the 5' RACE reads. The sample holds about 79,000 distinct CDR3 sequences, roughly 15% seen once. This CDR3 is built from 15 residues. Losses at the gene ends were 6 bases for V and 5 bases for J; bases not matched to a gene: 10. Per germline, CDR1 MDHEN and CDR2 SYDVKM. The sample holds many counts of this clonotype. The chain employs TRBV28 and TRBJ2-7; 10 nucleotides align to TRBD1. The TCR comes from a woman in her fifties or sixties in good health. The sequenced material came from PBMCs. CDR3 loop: CASRTPGTGVHEQYF. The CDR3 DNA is TGTGCCAGCAGAACGCCCGGGACAGGGGTGCACGAGCAGTACTTC.